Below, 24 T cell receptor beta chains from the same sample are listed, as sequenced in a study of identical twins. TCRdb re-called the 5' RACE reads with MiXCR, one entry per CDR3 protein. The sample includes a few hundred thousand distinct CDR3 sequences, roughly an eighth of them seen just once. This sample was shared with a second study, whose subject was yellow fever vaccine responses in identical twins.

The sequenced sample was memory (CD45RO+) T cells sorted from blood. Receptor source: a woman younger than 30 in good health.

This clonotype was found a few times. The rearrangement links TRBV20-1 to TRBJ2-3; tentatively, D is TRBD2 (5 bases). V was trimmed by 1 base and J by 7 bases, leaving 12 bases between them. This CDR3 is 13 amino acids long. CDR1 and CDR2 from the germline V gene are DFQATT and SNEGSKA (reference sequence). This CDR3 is CSARVRGHYTQYF. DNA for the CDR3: TGCAGTGCTAGAGTTCGCGGGCATTATACGCAGTATTTT.

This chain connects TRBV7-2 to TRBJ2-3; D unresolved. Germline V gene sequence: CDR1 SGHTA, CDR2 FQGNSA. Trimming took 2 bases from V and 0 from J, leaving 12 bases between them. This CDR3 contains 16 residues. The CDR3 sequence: CASSLISVGSTDTQYF. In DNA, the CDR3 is TGTGCCAGCAGCTTAATTTCCGTGGGGAGCACAGATACGCAGTATTTT.

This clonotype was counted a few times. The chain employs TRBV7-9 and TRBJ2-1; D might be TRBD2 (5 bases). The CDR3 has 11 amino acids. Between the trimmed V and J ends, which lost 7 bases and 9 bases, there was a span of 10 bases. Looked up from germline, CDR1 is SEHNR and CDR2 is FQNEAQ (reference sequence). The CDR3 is CASTLAGEQFF. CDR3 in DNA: TGTGCCAGCACCCTAGCTGGTGAGCAGTTCTTC.

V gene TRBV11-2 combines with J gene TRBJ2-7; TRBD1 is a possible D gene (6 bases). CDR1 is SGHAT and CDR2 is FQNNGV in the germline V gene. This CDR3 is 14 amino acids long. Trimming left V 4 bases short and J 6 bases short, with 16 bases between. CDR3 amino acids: CASSSTTGGGEQYF. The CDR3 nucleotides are TGTGCCAGCAGCTCAACGACAGGAGGAGGCGAGCAGTACTTC. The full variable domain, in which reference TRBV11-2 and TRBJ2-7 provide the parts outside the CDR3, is EAGVAQSPRYKIIEKRQSVAFWCNPISGHATLYWYQQILGQGPKLLIQFQNNGVVDDSQLPKDRFSAERLKGVDSTLKIQPAKLEDSAVYLCASSSTTGGGEQYFGPGTRLTVT.

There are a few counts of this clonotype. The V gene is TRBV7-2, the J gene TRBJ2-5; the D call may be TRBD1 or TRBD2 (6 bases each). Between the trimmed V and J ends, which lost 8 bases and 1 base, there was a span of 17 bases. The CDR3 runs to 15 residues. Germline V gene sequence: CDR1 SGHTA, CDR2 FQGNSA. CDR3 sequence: CASRPSGGPQETQYF. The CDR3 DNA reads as TGTGCCAGCCGGCCTTCCGGGGGCCCCCAAGAGACCCAGTACTTC.

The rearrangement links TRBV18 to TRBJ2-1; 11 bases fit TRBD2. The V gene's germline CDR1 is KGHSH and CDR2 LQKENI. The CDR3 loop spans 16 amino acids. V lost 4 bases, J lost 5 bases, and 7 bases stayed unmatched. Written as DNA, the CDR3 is TGTGCCAGCTCACTAACCTCTAGCGGGGGGCACAATGAGCAGTTCTTC. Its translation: CASSLTSSGGHNEQFF. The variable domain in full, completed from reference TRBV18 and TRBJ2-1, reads NAGVMQNPRHLVRRRGQEARLRCSPMKGHSHVYWYRQLPEEGLKFMVYLQKENIIDESGMPKERFSAEFPKEGPSILRIQQVVRGDSAAYFCASSLTSSGGHNEQFFGPGTRLTVL.

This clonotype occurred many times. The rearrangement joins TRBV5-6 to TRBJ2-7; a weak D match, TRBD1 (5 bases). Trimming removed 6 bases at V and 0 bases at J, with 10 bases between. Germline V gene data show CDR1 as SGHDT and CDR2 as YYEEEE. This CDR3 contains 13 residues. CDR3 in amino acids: CASNQGSSYEQYF. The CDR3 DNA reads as TGTGCCAGCAATCAGGGTTCCTCCTACGAGCAGTACTTC.

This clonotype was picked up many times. Written as DNA, the CDR3 is TGTGCCAGCAGCCCAGGACAGGGTCCCGGAAACACCATATATTTT. Amino acid sequence: CASSPGQGPGNTIYF. This chain uses TRBV11-3 with TRBJ1-3, with TRBD1 matching 8 bases. The trim removed 5 bases at V and 4 bases at J, leaving 7 bases unmatched. From germline, CDR1 is SGHNT and CDR2 YENEEA. The CDR3 has 15 residues.

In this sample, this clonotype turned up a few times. The CDR3 here is CASSLEGTSVGEQFF. The DNA of the CDR3 is TGCGCCAGCAGCTTGGAGGGGACTAGCGTCGGTGAGCAGTTCTTC. The J gene is TRBJ2-1, the V gene TRBV5-1, with 10 bases aligning to TRBD2. Germline CDR1 and CDR2: SGHRS and YFSETQ. V lost 0 bases, J lost 9 bases, and 6 bases stayed unmatched. The CDR3 runs 15 residues.

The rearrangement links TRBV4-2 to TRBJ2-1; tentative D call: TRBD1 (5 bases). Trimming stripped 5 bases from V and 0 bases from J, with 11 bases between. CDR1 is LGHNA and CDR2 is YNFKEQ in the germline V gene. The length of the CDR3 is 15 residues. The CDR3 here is CASSSGHLSYNEQFF. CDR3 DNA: TGTGCCAGCAGCTCTGGACACCTCTCCTACAATGAGCAGTTCTTC.

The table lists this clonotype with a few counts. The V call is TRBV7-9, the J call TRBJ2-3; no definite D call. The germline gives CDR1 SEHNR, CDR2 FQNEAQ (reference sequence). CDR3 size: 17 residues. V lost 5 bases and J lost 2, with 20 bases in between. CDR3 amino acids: CASSRMPQLGNTDTQYF. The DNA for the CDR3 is TGTGCCAGCAGCCGAATGCCCCAGTTGGGGAACACAGATACGCAGTATTTT.

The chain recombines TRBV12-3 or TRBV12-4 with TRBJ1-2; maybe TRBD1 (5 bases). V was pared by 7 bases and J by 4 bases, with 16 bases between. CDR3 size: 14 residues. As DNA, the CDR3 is TGTGCCAGCACTTCGCTGGGACTGAGCTATGGCTACACCTTC. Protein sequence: CASTSLGLSYGYTF.

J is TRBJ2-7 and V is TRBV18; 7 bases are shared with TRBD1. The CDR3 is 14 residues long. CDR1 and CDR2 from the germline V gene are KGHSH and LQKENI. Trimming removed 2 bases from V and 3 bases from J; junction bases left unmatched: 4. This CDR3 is CASSPGPGGYEQYF. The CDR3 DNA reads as TGTGCCAGCTCACCAGGGCCAGGGGGCTACGAGCAGTACTTC.

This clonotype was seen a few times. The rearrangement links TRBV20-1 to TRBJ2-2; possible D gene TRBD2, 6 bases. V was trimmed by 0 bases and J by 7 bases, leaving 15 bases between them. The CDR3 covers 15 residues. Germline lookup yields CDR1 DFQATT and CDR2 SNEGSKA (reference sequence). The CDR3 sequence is CSARDAGPGGGELFF. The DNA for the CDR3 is TGCAGTGCTAGAGATGCGGGGCCGGGCGGCGGGGAGCTGTTTTTT.

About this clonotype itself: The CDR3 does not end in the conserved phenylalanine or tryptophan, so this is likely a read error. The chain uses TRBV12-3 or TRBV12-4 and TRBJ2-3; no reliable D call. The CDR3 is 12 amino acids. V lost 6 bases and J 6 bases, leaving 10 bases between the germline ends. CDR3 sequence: CASRLHADTQYL. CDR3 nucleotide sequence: TGTGCCAGCAGGTTACATGCGGATACGCAGTATCTT.

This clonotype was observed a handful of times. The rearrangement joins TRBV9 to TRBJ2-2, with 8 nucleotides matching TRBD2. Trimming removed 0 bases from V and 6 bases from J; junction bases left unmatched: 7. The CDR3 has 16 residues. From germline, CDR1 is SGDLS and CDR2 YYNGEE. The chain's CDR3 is CASSVGLTSEAGELFF. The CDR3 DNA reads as TGTGCCAGCAGCGTAGGACTGACTAGCGAGGCCGGGGAGCTGTTTTTT.

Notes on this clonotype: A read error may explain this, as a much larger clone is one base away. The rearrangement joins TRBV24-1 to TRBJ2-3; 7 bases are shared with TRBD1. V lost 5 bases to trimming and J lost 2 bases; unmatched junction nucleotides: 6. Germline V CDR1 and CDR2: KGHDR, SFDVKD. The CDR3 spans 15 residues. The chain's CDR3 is CATSVRQGYTDTQYF. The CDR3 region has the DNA TGTGCCACCAGTGTTCGACAGGGATACACAGATACGCAGTATTTT.

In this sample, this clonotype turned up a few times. CDR3 nucleotides: TGTGCCAGCAGCCCAGGGGGCCTAGCGGGGGACTACGAGCAGTACTTC. Residues: CASSPGGLAGDYEQYF. This sequence joins TRBV28 and TRBJ2-7, with TRBD2 matching 10 bases. Germline CDR1 MDHEN, CDR2 SYDVKM. This CDR3 contains 16 residues. Trimming took 6 bases from V and 3 from J; bases not matched to a gene: 11.

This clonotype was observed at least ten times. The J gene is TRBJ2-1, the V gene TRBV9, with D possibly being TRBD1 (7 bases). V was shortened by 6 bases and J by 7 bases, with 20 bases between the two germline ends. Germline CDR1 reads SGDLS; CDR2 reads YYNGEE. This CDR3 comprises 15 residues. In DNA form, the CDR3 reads TGTGCCAGCAACCCAGGGGGGACAACCAGGAATGAGCAGTTCTTC. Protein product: CASNPGGTTRNEQFF.

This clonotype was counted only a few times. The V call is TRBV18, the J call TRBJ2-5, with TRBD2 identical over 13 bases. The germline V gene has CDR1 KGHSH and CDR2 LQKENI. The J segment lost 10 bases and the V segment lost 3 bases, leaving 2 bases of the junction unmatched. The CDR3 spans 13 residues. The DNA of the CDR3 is TGTGCCAGCTCACCCGGACTAGCGGGAGACCAGTACTTC. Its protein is CASSPGLAGDQYF.

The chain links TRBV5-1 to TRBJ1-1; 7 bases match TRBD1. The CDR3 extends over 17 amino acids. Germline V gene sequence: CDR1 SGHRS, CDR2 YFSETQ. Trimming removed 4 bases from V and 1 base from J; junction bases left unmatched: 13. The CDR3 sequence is CASSLRTGTIRNTEAFF. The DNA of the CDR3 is TGCGCCAGCAGCCTTCGGACAGGAACGATCAGGAACACTGAAGCTTTCTTT.

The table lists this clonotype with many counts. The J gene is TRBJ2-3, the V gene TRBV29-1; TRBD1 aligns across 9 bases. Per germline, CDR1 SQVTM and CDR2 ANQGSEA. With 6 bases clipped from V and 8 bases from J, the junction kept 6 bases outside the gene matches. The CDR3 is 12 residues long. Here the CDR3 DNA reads TGCAGCGTCGGGACAGGGAACCCTACGCAGTATTTT. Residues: CSVGTGNPTQYF.

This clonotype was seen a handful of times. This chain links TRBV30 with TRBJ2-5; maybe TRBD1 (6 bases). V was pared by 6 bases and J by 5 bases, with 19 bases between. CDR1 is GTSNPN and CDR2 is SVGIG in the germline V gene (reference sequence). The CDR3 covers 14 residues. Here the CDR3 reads CACQTGNRGETQYF. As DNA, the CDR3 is TGTGCCTGTCAAACCGGGAATAGGGGGGAGACCCAGTACTTC. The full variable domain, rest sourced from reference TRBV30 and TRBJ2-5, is SQTIHQWPATLVQPVGSPLSLECTVEGTSNPNLYWYRQAAGRGLQLLFYSVGIGQISSEVPQNLSASRPQDRQFILSSKKLLLSDSGFYLCACQTGNRGETQYFGPGTRLLVL.

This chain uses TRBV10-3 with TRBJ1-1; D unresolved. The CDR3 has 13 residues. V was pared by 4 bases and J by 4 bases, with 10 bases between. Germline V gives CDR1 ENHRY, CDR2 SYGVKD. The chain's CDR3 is CAISVGWGTEAFF. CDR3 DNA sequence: TGTGCCATCAGTGTTGGTTGGGGCACTGAAGCTTTCTTT.